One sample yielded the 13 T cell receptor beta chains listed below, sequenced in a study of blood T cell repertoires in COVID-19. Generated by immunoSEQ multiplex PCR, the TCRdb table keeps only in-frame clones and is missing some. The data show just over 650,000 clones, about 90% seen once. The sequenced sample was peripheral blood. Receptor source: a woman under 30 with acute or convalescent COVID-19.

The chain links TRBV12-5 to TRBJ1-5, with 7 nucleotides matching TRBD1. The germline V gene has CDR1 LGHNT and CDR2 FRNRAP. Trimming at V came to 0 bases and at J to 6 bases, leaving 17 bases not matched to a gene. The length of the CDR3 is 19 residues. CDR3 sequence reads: CASGLVLRSTDRVGQPQHF. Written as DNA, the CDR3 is TGTGCTAGTGGTTTGGTACTGAGATCCACCGACAGGGTGGGTCAGCCCCAGCATTTT.

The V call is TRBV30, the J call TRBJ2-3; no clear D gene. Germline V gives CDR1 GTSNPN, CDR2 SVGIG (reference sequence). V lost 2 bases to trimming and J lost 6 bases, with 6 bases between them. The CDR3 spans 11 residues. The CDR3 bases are TGTGCCTGGAGTTTAGAGGATACGCAGTATTTT. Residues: CAWSLEDTQYF. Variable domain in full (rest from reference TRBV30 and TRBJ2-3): SQTIHQWPATLVQPVGSPLSLECTVEGTSNPNLYWYRQAAGRGLQLLFYSVGIGQISSEVPQNLSASRPQDRQFILSSKKLLLSDSGFYLCAWSLEDTQYFGPGTRLTVL.

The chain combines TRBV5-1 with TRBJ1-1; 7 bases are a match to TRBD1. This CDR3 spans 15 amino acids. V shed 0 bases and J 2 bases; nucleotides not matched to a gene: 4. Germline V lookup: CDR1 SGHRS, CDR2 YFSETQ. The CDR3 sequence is CASSLGTGKNTEAFF. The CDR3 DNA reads TGCGCCAGCAGCTTGGGGACAGGCAAAAACACTGAAGCTTTCTTT.

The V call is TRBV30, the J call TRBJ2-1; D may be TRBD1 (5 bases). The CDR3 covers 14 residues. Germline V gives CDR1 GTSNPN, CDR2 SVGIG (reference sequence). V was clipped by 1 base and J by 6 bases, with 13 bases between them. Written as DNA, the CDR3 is TGTGCCTGGAGTGAAGGGGCCAGGGTCAATGAGCAGTTCTTC. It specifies CAWSEGARVNEQFF.

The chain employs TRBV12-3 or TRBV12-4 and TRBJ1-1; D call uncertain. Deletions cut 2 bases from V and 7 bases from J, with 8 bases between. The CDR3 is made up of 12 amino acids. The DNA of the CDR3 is TGTGCCAGCAGTTTATGGGCAGTTGAAGCTTTCTTT. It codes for CASSLWAVEAFF.

The CDR3: CASSQVPGGKNGYTF. Here the CDR3 DNA reads TGCGCCAGCAGCCAAGTCCCAGGGGGCAAAAATGGCTACACCTTC. V and J are TRBV4-1 and TRBJ1-2; 8 bases are a match to TRBD1. The CDR3 spans 15 residues. V dropped 1 base and J dropped 6; count of bases not matched to a gene: 7. Germline-derived CDR1 and CDR2 are MGHRA and YSYEKL.

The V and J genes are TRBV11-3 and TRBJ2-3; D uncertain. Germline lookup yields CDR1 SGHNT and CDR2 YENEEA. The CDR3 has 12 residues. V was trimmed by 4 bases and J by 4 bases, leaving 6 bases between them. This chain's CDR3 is CASSYRADTQYF. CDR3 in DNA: TGTGCCAGCAGCTACCGAGCAGATACGCAGTATTTT.

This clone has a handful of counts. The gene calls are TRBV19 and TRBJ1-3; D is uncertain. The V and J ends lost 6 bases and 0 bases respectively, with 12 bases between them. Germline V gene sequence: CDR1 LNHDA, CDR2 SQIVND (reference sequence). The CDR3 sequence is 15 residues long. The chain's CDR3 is CASRGGQSSGNTIYF. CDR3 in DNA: TGTGCCAGTAGGGGTGGGCAGTCCTCTGGAAACACCATATATTTT.

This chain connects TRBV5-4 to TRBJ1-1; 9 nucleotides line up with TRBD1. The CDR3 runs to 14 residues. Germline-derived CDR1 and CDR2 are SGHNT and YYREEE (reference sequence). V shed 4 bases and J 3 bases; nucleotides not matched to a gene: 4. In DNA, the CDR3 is TGTGCCAGCAGCGTCCGGGACAGGGACACTGAAGCTTTCTTT. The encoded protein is CASSVRDRDTEAFF.

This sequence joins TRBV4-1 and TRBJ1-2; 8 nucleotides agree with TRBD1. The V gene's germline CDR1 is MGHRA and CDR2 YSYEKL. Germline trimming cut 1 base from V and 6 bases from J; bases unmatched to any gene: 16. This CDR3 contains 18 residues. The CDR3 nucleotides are TGCGCCAGCAGCCAAGCCGCGACTACTAGGACAGGGCTTGATGGCTACACCTTC. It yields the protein CASSQAATTRTGLDGYTF.

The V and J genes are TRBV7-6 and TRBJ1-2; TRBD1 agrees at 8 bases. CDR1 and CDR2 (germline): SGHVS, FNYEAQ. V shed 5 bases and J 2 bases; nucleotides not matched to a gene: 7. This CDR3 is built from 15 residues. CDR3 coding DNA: TGTGCCAGCAGCAGGGGGACAGGCGGAAACTATGGCTACACCTTC. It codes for CASSRGTGGNYGYTF. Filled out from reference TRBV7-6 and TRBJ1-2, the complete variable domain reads GAGVSQSPRYKVTKRGQDVALRCDPISGHVSLYWYRQALGQGPEFLTYFNYEAQQDKSGLPNDRFSAERPEGSISTLTIQRTEQRDSAMYRCASSRGTGGNYGYTFGSGTRLTVV.

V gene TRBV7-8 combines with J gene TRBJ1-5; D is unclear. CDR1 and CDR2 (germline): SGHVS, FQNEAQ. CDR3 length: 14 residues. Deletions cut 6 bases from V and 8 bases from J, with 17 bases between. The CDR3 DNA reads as TGTGCCAGCAGTCCTACGGGTTCACGAGAGCCCCAGCATTTT. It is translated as CASSPTGSREPQHF.

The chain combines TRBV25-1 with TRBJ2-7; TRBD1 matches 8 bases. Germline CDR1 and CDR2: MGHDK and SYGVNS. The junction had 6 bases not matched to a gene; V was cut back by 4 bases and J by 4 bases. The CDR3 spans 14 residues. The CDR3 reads CASSGDRGRYEQYF. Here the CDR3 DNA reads TGTGCCAGCAGTGGAGACAGGGGTCGGTACGAGCAGTACTTC.